A single sample is the source of the 15 T cell receptor beta chains below, sequenced in a study of PD-1 blockade in classical Hodgkin lymphoma. Time point: newly diagnosed, previously untreated cHL patient sample. Magnetic negative selection was used to purify CD4+ T cells from PBMCs that had been thawed. Clones were sequenced by immunoSEQ multiplex PCR, and TCRdb holds only the in-frame ones, with some missing. The data hold roughly 16,000 clones, with roughly 90% observed a single time. Sequencing used CD4+ T cells from blood. Source of these receptors: a human donor with classical Hodgkin lymphoma.

This clone has just one count. The chain links TRBV15 to TRBJ2-3, with 10 bases matching TRBD2. The germline V gene encodes CDR1 LNHNV and CDR2 YYDKDF (reference sequence). Germline trimming cut 0 bases from V and 4 bases from J; bases unmatched to any gene: 7. The CDR3 contains 17 residues. In nucleotides, the CDR3 is TGTGCCACCAGCAGAGAGCCGCTAGCGGGAGAGGCAGATACGCAGTATTTT. Translated: CATSREPLAGEADTQYF.

This chain connects TRBV30 to TRBJ2-7; 9 bases match TRBD2. Trimming took 8 bases from V and 0 from J; bases not matched to a gene: 2. Germline CDR1 and CDR2: GTSNPN and SVGIG (reference sequence). The CDR3 contains 12 residues. The CDR3 loop reads CAGSGGSYEQYF. The DNA for the CDR3 is TGTGCCGGTAGCGGGGGCTCCTACGAGCAGTACTTC.

The chain has TRBV18 and TRBJ2-7; 10 nucleotides match TRBD2. Losses at the gene ends were 5 bases for V and 2 bases for J; bases not matched to a gene: 3. CDR3 size: 14 residues. The germline V gene encodes CDR1 KGHSH and CDR2 LQKENI. CDR3 loop: CASSGSGGPYEQYF. In DNA, the CDR3 is TGTGCCAGCTCAGGTAGCGGGGGGCCCTACGAGCAGTACTTC.

The chain recombines TRBV28 with TRBJ2-3; tentatively, D is TRBD2 (5 bases). This CDR3 contains 14 residues. CDR1 MDHEN and CDR2 SYDVKM come from the germline V gene. Trimming shortened V by 3 bases and J by 3 bases, and 10 bases separated the two germline ends. CDR3 region: CASSFPSGTDTQYF. The DNA for the CDR3 is TGTGCCAGCAGTTTCCCCTCGGGGACAGATACGCAGTATTTT.

The V and J genes are TRBV5-1 and TRBJ2-3, with D tentatively TRBD1 (6 bases). The CDR3 covers 14 residues. V lost 7 bases and J lost 1, with 13 bases in between. CDR1 and CDR2 from the germline V gene are SGHRS and YFSETQ. CDR3 loop: CASCYWTGTDTQYF. The CDR3 DNA reads as TGCGCCAGCTGTTATTGGACAGGCACAGATACGCAGTATTTT.

This rearrangement joins TRBV5-8 to TRBJ2-7; D gene unclear. The CDR3 spans 13 residues. Between the trimmed V and J ends, which lost 1 base and 5 bases, there was a span of 10 bases. Germline loops: CDR1 SGHTS, CDR2 YDEGEE. CDR3: CASSLRPSDEQYF. The CDR3 nucleotides are TGTGCCAGCAGCTTGCGTCCCTCAGACGAGCAGTACTTC. The variable domain in full, with the rest retrieved from reference TRBV5-8 and TRBJ2-7, is EAGVTQSPTHLIKTRGQQATLRCSPISGHTSVYWYQQALGLGLQFLLWYDEGEERNRGNFPPRFSGRQFPNYSSELNVNALELEDSALYLCASSLRPSDEQYFGPGTRLTVT.

This clone was observed a few times. Here the CDR3 reads CASHPDMHTEAFF. The CDR3 DNA reads TGTGCCAGCCACCCTGACATGCACACTGAAGCTTTCTTT. The chain links TRBV18 to TRBJ1-1; D remains ambiguous. Germline V gives CDR1 KGHSH, CDR2 LQKENI. Trimming left V 8 bases short and J 3 bases short, with 13 bases between. CDR3 length: 13 amino acids.

The rearrangement links TRBV10-2 to TRBJ1-3; D is uncertain. This CDR3 comprises 12 residues. V was clipped by 5 bases and J by 4 bases, with 6 bases between them. Germline CDR1 is WSHSY and CDR2 is SAAADI. The CDR3 DNA is TGCGCCAGCAGTTTTGAAGGAAACACCATATATTTT. Translation gives CASSFEGNTIYF.

J is TRBJ2-1 and V is TRBV2; no clear D gene. Germline V gives CDR1 SNHLY, CDR2 FYNNEI. Between the trimmed V and J ends, which lost 5 bases and 5 bases, there was a span of 10 bases. This CDR3 has 13 residues. The CDR3 nucleotides are TGTGCCAGCAGTACTATGGTCGACAATGAGCAGTTCTTC. Translated: CASSTMVDNEQFF.

This chain connects TRBV27 to TRBJ2-3; 8 bases match TRBD1. This CDR3 is 15 amino acids long. CDR1 and CDR2 (germline): MNHEY, SMNVEV (reference sequence). The junction had 6 bases not matched to a gene; V was cut back by 5 bases and J by 2 bases. The chain's CDR3 is CASSVATGATDTQYF. The DNA of the CDR3 is TGTGCCAGCAGTGTCGCGACAGGGGCCACAGATACGCAGTATTTT.

The chain couples TRBV9 to TRBJ2-2, with TRBD1 matching over 11 bases. The CDR3 is 16 amino acids. V shed 4 bases and J 5 bases; nucleotides not matched to a gene: 7. Germline lookup yields CDR1 SGDLS and CDR2 YYNGEE. Here the CDR3 reads CASSPGQGALTGELFF. DNA of the CDR3: TGTGCCAGCAGCCCCGGACAGGGGGCGCTTACCGGGGAGCTGTTTTTT.

The gene calls are TRBV7-9 and TRBJ2-5; 7 bases agree with TRBD2. V lost 0 bases to trimming and J lost 2 bases; unmatched junction nucleotides: 6. The CDR3 spans 16 residues. Germline values: CDR1 SEHNR, CDR2 FQNEAQ (reference sequence). The CDR3 DNA is TGTGCCAGCAGCTTAGCCCGTTGGGGGGGACAAGAGACCCAGTACTTC. Translating it yields CASSLARWGGQETQYF.

In the case of this clone: One end of the junction varies from germline; a read error may be responsible. Other DNA sequences in the same sample also yield this CDR3. V usage is TRBV4-1 and J usage is TRBJ2-1; TRBD2 matches at 9 bases. Germline loops: CDR1 MGHRA, CDR2 YSYEKL. The CDR3 contains 17 residues. The CDR3 DNA reads as TGCGCTAGCAGCCAAGGGACCCTAGCGGGAAGGCACAATGAGCAGTTCTTC. Translation gives CASSQGTLAGRHNEQFF.

This clone came up once. The V gene is TRBV11-2, the J gene TRBJ2-1; 9 positions agree with TRBD2. This CDR3 has 16 amino acids. Trimming cost V 1 base and J 5 bases; bases outside gene matches: 6. Germline lookup yields CDR1 SGHAT and CDR2 FQNNGV. This CDR3 is CASSLGGGRVDNEQFF. CDR3 nucleotide sequence: TGTGCCAGCAGCTTAGGGGGCGGGAGGGTCGACAATGAGCAGTTCTTC.

The chain employs TRBV5-1 and TRBJ1-2; TRBD1 matches at 11 bases. Germline V gene lookup returns CDR1 SGHRS and CDR2 YFSETQ. The V and J ends lost 4 bases and 5 bases, in that order; junction bases with no gene match: 7. The CDR3 contains 15 residues. Here the CDR3 reads CASSPGQGAPYGYTF. Here the CDR3 DNA reads TGCGCCAGCAGCCCCGGACAGGGGGCGCCGTATGGCTACACCTTC. Complete variable domain (other parts from reference TRBV5-1 and TRBJ1-2): KAGVTQTPRYLIKTRGQQVTLSCSPISGHRSVSWYQQTPGQGLQFLFEYFSETQRNKGNFPGRFSGRQFSNSRSEMNVSTLELGDSALYLCASSPGQGAPYGYTFGSGTRLTVV.